The clone carrying this T cell receptor beta chain was counted ten times or more. At least 3 on the Clinical Activity Score was recorded for ophthalmopathy patients, who also had NOSPECS grade at least 4 and duration under 3 months. Those patients with uncontrolled infection, other autoimmune disease, pregnancy or lactation were excluded. This sample holds PBMCs from 10 ml fresh peripheral blood. This sample stems from a study of T cells in Graves' hyperthyroidism and ophthalmopathy. Study-wide context: Prior to any treatment, at the point of initial diagnosis, peripheral blood was collected.

The ends lost 3 bases at V and 6 bases at J; junction bases unmatched: 11. CDR3 length: 18 residues. Germline V gives CDR1 SGHDT, CDR2 YYEEEE. Amplification of TCR beta CDR3 regions used RNA as the template. Carried out on the TCR CDR3, a first-round RT-PCR used the HTBI primer set. MiXCR, applied by TCRdb to the multiplex PCR reads, yields one record per CDR3 protein. The sample includes about 52,000 distinct CDR3 sequences, roughly 50% of them seen just once. The source is a woman aged 50 to 60 with Graves' ophthalmopathy. Sequenced input: blood. J is TRBJ2-2 and V is TRBV5-6, with 13 bases that match TRBD2. This chain's CDR3 is CASSSRLAGGLIAGELFF. CDR3 coding DNA: TGTGCCAGCAGCTCACGACTAGCGGGGGGCCTGATTGCCGGGGAGCTGTTTTTT.